The 30 T cell receptor beta chains reported below all come from one sample, sequenced in a study of PD-1 blockade in classical Hodgkin lymphoma. Data came from immunoSEQ multiplex PCR; TCRdb stores just in-frame clones and leaves some out. The data contain 15,000 or so clones, about 80% of them singletons. Every patient relapsed after autologous stem cell transplantation, and brentuximab vedotin exposure varied. Sequencing was performed on peripheral blood mononuclear cells (PBMCs), taken at baseline. The receptor set was obtained from a human donor with classical Hodgkin lymphoma.

Turning to this clone: Other DNA sequences of this sample code for an identical CDR3. The V gene is TRBV5-1, the J gene TRBJ1-1; 9 nucleotides align to TRBD1. The length of the CDR3 is 15 residues. Looked up from germline, CDR1 is SGHRS and CDR2 is YFSETQ. With 8 bases clipped from V and 2 bases from J, the junction kept 10 bases outside the gene matches. DNA of the CDR3: TGCGCCAGTTCCTTCCCGGACAGGGGAAACACTGAAGCTTTCTTT. It translates to CASSFPDRGNTEAFF.

The genes are TRBV7-9 and TRBJ2-5, with D hard to call. The CDR3 sequence is 13 residues long. Trimming stripped 2 bases from V and 4 bases from J, with 8 bases between. Germline loops: CDR1 SEHNR, CDR2 FQNEAQ (reference sequence). Written as DNA, the CDR3 is TGTGCCAGCAGCTTACTAGGCCCAGAGACCCAGTACTTC. Its protein product is CASSLLGPETQYF.

This clone was observed once. The chain is built from TRBV30 and TRBJ2-7; no clear D. Germline assignment: CDR1 GTSNPN and CDR2 SVGIG (reference sequence). V gave up 4 bases and J gave up 3 bases, with 10 bases separating them. The CDR3 length is 12 residues. The CDR3 protein is CAWTPSGYEQYF. CDR3 nucleotides: TGTGCCTGGACCCCCAGTGGCTACGAGCAGTACTTC.

The V gene is TRBV6-1, the J gene TRBJ2-3, with D possibly TRBD2 on 7 matching bases. Per germline, CDR1 MNHNS and CDR2 SASEGT. With 5 bases removed from V and 1 base from J, the gap between germline ends came to 13 bases. This CDR3 is built from 15 residues. CDR3 sequence reads: CASSQGGGRTDTQYF. For the CDR3, the DNA is TGTGCCAGCAGTCAAGGGGGGGGGCGCACAGATACGCAGTATTTT.

The chain has TRBV18 and TRBJ2-1; 9 nucleotides line up with TRBD2. With 2 bases clipped from V and 9 bases from J, the junction kept 2 bases outside the gene matches. The CDR3 covers 13 residues. Per the germline V gene, CDR1 is KGHSH and CDR2 is LQKENI. The CDR3 sequence is CASSPARGGEQFF. CDR3 sequence (DNA): TGTGCCAGCTCACCAGCGCGGGGGGGTGAGCAGTTCTTC.

This chain links TRBV19 with TRBJ2-2; D unresolved. V gave up 7 bases and J gave up 4 bases, with 13 bases separating them. Per the germline V gene, CDR1 is LNHDA and CDR2 is SQIVND (reference sequence). The CDR3 sequence is 14 residues long. In DNA form, the CDR3 reads TGTGCCAGTACCTTCAATTGGGGCACCGGGGAGCTGTTTTTT. Translated: CASTFNWGTGELFF.

The V call is TRBV30, the J call TRBJ2-1; 13 bases align to TRBD2. The CDR3 is made up of 12 amino acids. CDR1 is GTSNPN and CDR2 is SVGIG in the germline V gene (reference sequence). The V segment lost 4 bases and the J segment 13 bases; nucleotides outside the gene matches: 4. As DNA, the CDR3 is TGTGCCTGGACGGGACTAGCGGGGTTTCAGTTCTTC. Amino acids: CAWTGLAGFQFF.

This chain connects TRBV7-2 to TRBJ2-2, with 9 nucleotides matching TRBD2. Germline V gene data show CDR1 as SGHTA and CDR2 as FQGNSA. This CDR3 spans 16 amino acids. V gave up 3 bases and J gave up 0 bases; unmatched junction bases: 2. The CDR3 is CASSFLAGSNTGELFF. The DNA of the CDR3 is TGTGCCAGCAGCTTCCTAGCGGGGTCGAACACCGGGGAGCTGTTTTTT.

The rearrangement uses TRBV10-3 and TRBJ1-2; tentative D call: TRBD1 (6 bases). Germline assignment: CDR1 ENHRY and CDR2 SYGVKD. V lost 0 bases and J 3 bases, leaving 20 bases between the germline ends. The CDR3 is 18 residues long. The CDR3 DNA reads TGTGCCATCAGTGAGTCAAAGCCAGGGGACCCGGAGGACTATGGCTACACCTTC. Its protein product is CAISESKPGDPEDYGYTF.

V gene TRBV7-9 combines with J gene TRBJ1-1, with D tentatively TRBD1 (6 bases). The V gene lost 2 bases and the J gene lost 4 bases, with 11 bases spanning the gap. The V gene's germline CDR1 is SEHNR and CDR2 FQNEAQ (reference sequence). The CDR3 covers 14 residues. CDR3 region: CASSLSGGATEAFF. In DNA, the CDR3 is TGTGCCAGCAGCTTAAGTGGGGGGGCCACTGAAGCTTTCTTT.

The chain's CDR3 is CASSPGKGVNYGYTF. The CDR3 DNA is TGTGCCAGCAGTCCTGGGAAGGGGGTCAACTATGGCTACACCTTC. The J gene is TRBJ1-2, the V gene TRBV28; D perhaps matches TRBD1 (6 bases). V shed 5 bases and J shed 2 bases, with 15 bases lying between them. The germline V gene encodes CDR1 MDHEN and CDR2 SYDVKM. The CDR3 runs to 15 residues.

This clone came up once. V usage is TRBV5-5 and J usage is TRBJ1-2, with D hard to call. Deletions cut 3 bases from V and 8 bases from J, with 17 bases between. Germline V gene lookup returns CDR1 SGHKS and CDR2 YYEKEE (reference sequence). CDR3 length: 14 amino acids. CDR3 sequence: CASSYGTGPLGYTF. The CDR3 DNA reads as TGTGCCAGCAGCTACGGAACTGGACCCTTGGGCTACACCTTC.

The chain has TRBV18 and TRBJ1-3; D gene unclear. V was pared by 2 bases and J by 0 bases, with 8 bases between. The germline V gene has CDR1 KGHSH and CDR2 LQKENI. This CDR3 region has 15 residues. CDR3 DNA: TGTGCCAGCTCACCAGAGAGGACCTCTGGAAACACCATATATTTT. It encodes CASSPERTSGNTIYF.

V and J are TRBV13 and TRBJ2-4; TRBD1 is a possible D gene (7 bases). Germline-derived CDR1 and CDR2 are PRHDT and FYEKMQ (reference sequence). The CDR3 is 18 amino acids. Trimming cost V 4 bases and J 0 bases, with 19 bases left between them. CDR3 nucleotide sequence: TGTGCCAGCAGCTCGGGAACGGAGGGGGCGGCAGCCAAAAACATTCAGTACTTC. It codes for CASSSGTEGAAAKNIQYF.

The table lists this clone with a few counts. J is TRBJ1-1 and V is TRBV7-9, with 7 bases matching TRBD1. After removal of 5 bases from V and 0 bases from J, the junction contained 3 bases not matched to a gene. The CDR3 is 14 amino acids. Germline V lookup: CDR1 SEHNR, CDR2 FQNEAQ (reference sequence). Here the CDR3 DNA reads TGTGCCAGCAGCCCGACAGGGATGAACACTGAAGCTTTCTTT. It translates to CASSPTGMNTEAFF.

This sequence joins TRBV18 and TRBJ2-7; TRBD1 might be the D (6 bases). Germline V gene sequence: CDR1 KGHSH, CDR2 LQKENI. Trimming took 2 bases from V and 7 from J, leaving 12 bases between them. The CDR3 covers 13 residues. The CDR3 spells CASSPNTGREQYF. The CDR3 DNA follows: TGTGCCAGCTCACCAAACACAGGGCGTGAGCAGTACTTC.

The rearrangement joins TRBV7-2 to TRBJ1-3, with a weak D call TRBD1 (5 bases). The CDR3 consists of 16 residues. Looked up from germline, CDR1 is SGHTA and CDR2 is FQGNSA. Trimming stripped 5 bases from V and 0 bases from J, with 14 bases between. CDR3 bases: TGTGCCAGCAGCCTGGGGCAGGCAAGCTCTGGAAACACCATATATTTT. This translates into CASSLGQASSGNTIYF.

This sequence joins TRBV19 and TRBJ2-3; tentative D call: TRBD2 (6 bases). Germline V CDR1 and CDR2: LNHDA, SQIVND (reference sequence). Trimming left V 6 bases short and J 5 bases short, with 21 bases between. This CDR3 comprises 16 residues. This chain's CDR3 is CASSGRWGGPQDTQYF. The CDR3 DNA sequence: TGTGCCAGTAGCGGCCGGTGGGGAGGTCCCCAAGATACGCAGTATTTT.

This clone has just one count. The rearrangement uses TRBV5-6 and TRBJ2-1; the D gene is possibly TRBD2 (6 bases). The CDR3 sequence is 12 residues long. The germline V gene has CDR1 SGHDT and CDR2 YYEEEE. V shed 2 bases and J shed 7 bases, with 7 bases lying between them. The DNA for the CDR3 is TGTGCCAGCAGCTTTGGAGGGAATGAGCAGTTCTTC. Its protein is CASSFGGNEQFF.

The chain combines TRBV13 with TRBJ1-4, with D tentatively TRBD1 (6 bases). The CDR3 covers 15 residues. CDR1 PRHDT and CDR2 FYEKMQ come from the germline V gene (reference sequence). The V end lost 0 bases, the J end lost 5 bases, and 10 bases lay between the germline ends. This CDR3 is CASSLGRGDNEKLFF. CDR3 in DNA: TGTGCCAGCAGCTTAGGCAGGGGCGACAATGAAAAACTGTTTTTT.

By sample fraction, this clone is large. At one of its ends the junction is not consistent with the germline gene, which may arise from a read error. This chain links TRBV2 with TRBJ1-4; 7 bases agree with TRBD1. There are 14 residues in the CDR3. Germline-derived CDR1 and CDR2 are SNHLY and FYNNEI. The CDR3 coding sequence is TGTGCCAGCAGTGAATACGGGACAGCCTGGAGAGGGGGTTTT. Translating it yields CASSEYGTAWRGGF. The full variable domain, its missing parts supplied by reference TRBV2 and TRBJ1-4, is EPEVTQTPSHQVTQMGQEVILRCVPISNHLYFYWYRQILGQKVEFLVSFYNNEISEKSEIFDDQFSVERPDGSNFTLKIRSTKLEDSAMYFCASSEYGTAWRGGFGSGTQLSVL.

This clone has more than one count but fewer than ten. V gene TRBV7-2 combines with J gene TRBJ2-5, with unresolved D. Germline loops: CDR1 SGHTA, CDR2 FQGNSA. V was clipped by 1 base and J by 2 bases, with 8 bases between them. This CDR3 region has 14 residues. CDR3 in DNA: TGTGCCAGCAGCTTAGATTACGGGCAAGAGACCCAGTACTTC. This encodes CASSLDYGQETQYF. Using reference TRBV7-2 and TRBJ2-5 for the parts outside the CDR3, the full variable domain is GAGVSQSPSNKVTEKGKDVELRCDPISGHTALYWYRQSLGQGLEFLIYFQGNSAPDKSGLPSDRFSAERTGGSVSTLTIQRTQQEDSAVYLCASSLDYGQETQYFGPGTRLLVL.

The genes are TRBV7-2 and TRBJ2-7; D remains unclear. Per the germline V gene, CDR1 is SGHTA and CDR2 is FQGNSA. The CDR3 contains 13 residues. Trimming took off 5 bases at V and 2 bases at J, with 10 bases between the two ends. The CDR3 here is CASSLDTAYEQYF. In DNA, the CDR3 is TGTGCCAGCAGCCTTGACACGGCCTACGAGCAGTACTTC. The entire variable domain, with the rest obtained from reference TRBV7-2 and TRBJ2-7, is as follows: GAGVSQSPSNKVTEKGKDVELRCDPISGHTALYWYRQSLGQGLEFLIYFQGNSAPDKSGLPSDRFSAERTGGSVSTLTIQRTQQEDSAVYLCASSLDTAYEQYFGPGTRLTVT.

With respect to this clone: Compared with germline, one end of the junction differs, possibly owing to a read error. The chain couples TRBV18 to TRBJ1-1; 9 nucleotides align to TRBD1. Germline CDR1 is KGHSH and CDR2 is LQKENI. The CDR3 runs to 14 residues. The CDR3 spells CTSSPGTGRSEAFF. In DNA form, the CDR3 reads TGTACCAGCTCCCCCGGGACAGGGCGATCTGAAGCTTTCTTT.

This clone was found a few times. J is TRBJ2-3 and V is TRBV7-8; TRBD1 is a possible D gene (5 bases). Germline V CDR1 and CDR2: SGHVS, FQNEAQ. The CDR3 is 14 residues long. The germline V and J ends were trimmed by 3 bases and 1 base, with 8 bases remaining between them. The CDR3 region has the DNA TGTGCCAGCAGCTTCCTAGGGGGCACAGATACGCAGTATTTT. As protein: CASSFLGGTDTQYF.

The genes are TRBV6-6 and TRBJ1-6, with D hard to call. V lost 2 bases, J lost 10 bases, and 6 bases lay in between. The CDR3 loop spans 12 amino acids. Germline V gives CDR1 MNHNY, CDR2 SVGAGI (reference sequence). The CDR3 protein is CASSYTGSPLHF. The CDR3 DNA follows: TGTGCCAGCAGTTACACCGGCTCACCCCTCCACTTT.

The chain combines TRBV5-1 with TRBJ1-3; 9 bases map to TRBD1. CDR1 and CDR2 (germline): SGHRS, YFSETQ. The CDR3 contains 13 residues. The J segment lost 7 bases and the V segment lost 2 bases, leaving 1 base of the junction unmatched. This CDR3 is CASSFDRGNTIYF. In DNA form, the CDR3 reads TGCGCCAGCAGCTTCGACAGGGGGAACACCATATATTTT.

The CDR3 protein is CASSLFSTGGTEAFF. The CDR3 DNA reads TGTGCCAGCAGCTTATTTAGCACTGGGGGCACTGAAGCTTTCTTT. The chain uses TRBV7-2 and TRBJ1-1, with D possibly TRBD1 on 5 matching bases. CDR3 length: 15 amino acids. Trimming left V 2 bases short and J 4 bases short, with 14 bases between. Germline CDR1 SGHTA, CDR2 FQGNSA.

This chain joins TRBV28 and TRBJ1-1; D perhaps matches TRBD1 (5 bases). The CDR3 spans 13 residues. Germline V gives CDR1 MDHEN, CDR2 SYDVKM. V was cut by 7 bases and J by 4 bases, with 13 bases left in between. The CDR3 DNA reads as TGTGCCAGCATTCAGGGAGGAGTCACTGAAGCTTTCTTT. This sequence encodes CASIQGGVTEAFF.

This chain connects TRBV19 to TRBJ1-4; D remains ambiguous. CDR1 is LNHDA, CDR2 SQIVND, per germline (reference sequence). With 5 bases removed from V and 11 bases from J, the gap between germline ends came to 9 bases. The CDR3 is 11 residues long. The CDR3 DNA follows: TGTGCCAGTAGTCCCCCGAGGAAACTGTTTTTT. Its protein is CASSPPRKLFF.